The text below deals with one T cell receptor beta chain. Looked up from germline, CDR1 is ENHRY and CDR2 is SYGVKD. The CDR3 has 13 amino acids. Trimming took 4 bases from V and 3 from J, leaving 7 bases between them. The data were obtained in a study of blood T cell repertoires in COVID-19. Study information: Acute-phase and convalescent COVID-19 samples originated in the United States, Italy and Spain. The cDNA or gDNA used as material had been derived from T cells, B-cell-depleted T cells, or PBMCs.

In the original workflow: Estimation of nucleated cell counts relied on the amplification of reference gene primers. Method: immunoSEQ multiplex PCR; TCRdb's copy keeps in-frame clones and lacks some. V, J and clone size are taken as reported in that table, and D and trimming were inferred from the DNA itself. In the table there are approximately 250,000 clones, 70% to 90% of which are singletons. The receptor comes from a man aged 30 to 45 with active or convalescent COVID-19. The chain couples TRBV10-3 to TRBJ1-5; tentative D call: TRBD1 (5 bases). Sequencing was performed on peripheral blood. The CDR3 bases are TGTGCCATCAGTGCAGGGAACAATCAGCCCCAGCATTTT. It yields the protein CAISAGNNQPQHF.